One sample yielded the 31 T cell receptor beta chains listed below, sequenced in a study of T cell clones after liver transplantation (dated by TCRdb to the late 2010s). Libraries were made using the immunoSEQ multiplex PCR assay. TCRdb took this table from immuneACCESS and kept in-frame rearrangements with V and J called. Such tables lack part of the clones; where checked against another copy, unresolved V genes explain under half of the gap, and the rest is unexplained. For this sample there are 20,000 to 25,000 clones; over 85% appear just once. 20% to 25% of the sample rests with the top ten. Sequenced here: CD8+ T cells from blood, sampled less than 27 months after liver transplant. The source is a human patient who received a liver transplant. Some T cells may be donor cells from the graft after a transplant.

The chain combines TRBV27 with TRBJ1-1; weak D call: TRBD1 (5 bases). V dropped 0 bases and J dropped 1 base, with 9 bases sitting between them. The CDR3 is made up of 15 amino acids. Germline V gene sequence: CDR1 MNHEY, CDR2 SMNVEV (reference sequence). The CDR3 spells CASSLSGGWNTEAFF. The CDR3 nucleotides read TGTGCCAGCAGTTTATCGGGGGGTTGGAACACTGAAGCTTTCTTT.

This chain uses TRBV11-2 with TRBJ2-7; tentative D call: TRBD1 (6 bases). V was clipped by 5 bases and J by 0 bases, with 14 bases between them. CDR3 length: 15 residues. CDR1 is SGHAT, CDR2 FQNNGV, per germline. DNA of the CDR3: TGTGCCAGCAGCCTAGGGGCAGGGGCCTCCTACGAGCAGTACTTC. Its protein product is CASSLGAGASYEQYF.

CDR3 residues: CAISGAQGLETQYF. CDR3 DNA: TGTGCCATCAGTGGTGCCCAGGGCTTAGAGACCCAGTACTTC. The genes are TRBV10-3 and TRBJ2-5; possible D gene TRBD1, 5 bases. V lost 4 bases and J lost 4, with 13 bases in between. CDR3 length: 14 amino acids. The germline gives CDR1 ENHRY, CDR2 SYGVKD.

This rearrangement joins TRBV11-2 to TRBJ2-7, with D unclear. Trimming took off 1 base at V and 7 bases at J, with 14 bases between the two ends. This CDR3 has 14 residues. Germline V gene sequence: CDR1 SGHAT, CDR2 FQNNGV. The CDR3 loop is CASSLVGTLGEQYF. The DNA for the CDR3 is TGTGCCAGCAGCTTAGTGGGCACGCTGGGGGAGCAGTACTTC.

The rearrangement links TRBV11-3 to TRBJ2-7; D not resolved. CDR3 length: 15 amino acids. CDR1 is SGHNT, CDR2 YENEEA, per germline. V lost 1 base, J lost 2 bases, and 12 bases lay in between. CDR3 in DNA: TGTGCCAGCAGCTTAGTAGAGGCCGACACCTACGAGCAGTACTTC. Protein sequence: CASSLVEADTYEQYF.

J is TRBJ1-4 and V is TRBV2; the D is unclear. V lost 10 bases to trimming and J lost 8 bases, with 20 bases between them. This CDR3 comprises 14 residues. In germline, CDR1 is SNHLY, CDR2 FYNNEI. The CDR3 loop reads CATKEEALREKLFF. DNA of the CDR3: TGTGCCACCAAGGAGGAGGCATTGAGGGAAAAACTGTTTTTT.

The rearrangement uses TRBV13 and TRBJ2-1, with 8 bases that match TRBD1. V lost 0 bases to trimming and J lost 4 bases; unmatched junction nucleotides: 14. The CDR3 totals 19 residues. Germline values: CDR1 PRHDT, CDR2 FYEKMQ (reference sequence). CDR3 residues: CASSLGVPGQDISYNEQFF. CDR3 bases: TGTGCCAGCAGCTTAGGAGTTCCGGGACAGGACATCAGTTACAATGAGCAGTTCTTC.

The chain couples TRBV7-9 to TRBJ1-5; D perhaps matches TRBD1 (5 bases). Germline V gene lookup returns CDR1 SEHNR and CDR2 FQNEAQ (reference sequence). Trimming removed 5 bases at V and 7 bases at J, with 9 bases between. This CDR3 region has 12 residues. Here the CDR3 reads CASSQGHQPQHF. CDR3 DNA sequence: TGTGCCAGCAGCCAGGGTCACCAGCCCCAGCATTTT.

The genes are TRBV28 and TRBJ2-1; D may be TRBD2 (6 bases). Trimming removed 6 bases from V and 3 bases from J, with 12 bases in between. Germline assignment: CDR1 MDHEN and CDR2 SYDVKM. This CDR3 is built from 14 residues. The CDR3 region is CASSPTSSYNEQFF. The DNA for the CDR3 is TGTGCCAGCAGCCCTACTAGCAGCTACAATGAGCAGTTCTTC.

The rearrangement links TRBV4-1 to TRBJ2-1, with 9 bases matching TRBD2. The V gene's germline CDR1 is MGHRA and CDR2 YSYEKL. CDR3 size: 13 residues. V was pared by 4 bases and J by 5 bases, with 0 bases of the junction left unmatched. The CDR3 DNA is TGCGCCAGCAGCCTAGCGGGGGACAATGAGCAGTTCTTC. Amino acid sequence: CASSLAGDNEQFF.

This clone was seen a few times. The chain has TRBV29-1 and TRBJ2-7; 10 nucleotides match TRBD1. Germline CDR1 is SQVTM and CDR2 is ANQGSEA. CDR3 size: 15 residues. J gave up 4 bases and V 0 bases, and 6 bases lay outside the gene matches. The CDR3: CSVEDDRGLRYEQYF. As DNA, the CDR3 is TGCAGCGTTGAAGACGACAGGGGGCTACGGTACGAGCAGTACTTC.

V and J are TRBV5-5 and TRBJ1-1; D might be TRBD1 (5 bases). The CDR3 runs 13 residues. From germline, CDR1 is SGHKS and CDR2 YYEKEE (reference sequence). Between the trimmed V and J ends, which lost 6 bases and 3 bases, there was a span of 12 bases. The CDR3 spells CASNPGGDTEAFF. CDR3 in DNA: TGTGCCAGCAACCCCGGGGGGGACACTGAAGCTTTCTTT.

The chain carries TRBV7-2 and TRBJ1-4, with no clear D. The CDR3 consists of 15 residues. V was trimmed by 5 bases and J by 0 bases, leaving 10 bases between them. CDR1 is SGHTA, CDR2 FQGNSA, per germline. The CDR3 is CASSLDLSTNEKLFF. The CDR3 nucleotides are TGTGCCAGCAGCCTAGACCTCTCAACTAATGAAAAACTGTTTTTT.

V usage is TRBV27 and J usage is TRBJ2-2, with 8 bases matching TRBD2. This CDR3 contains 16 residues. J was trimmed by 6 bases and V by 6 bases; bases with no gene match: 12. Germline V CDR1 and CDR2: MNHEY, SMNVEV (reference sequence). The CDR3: CASSPWRGATAGELFF. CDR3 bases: TGTGCCAGCAGCCCGTGGCGGGGGGCGACGGCCGGGGAGCTGTTTTTT.

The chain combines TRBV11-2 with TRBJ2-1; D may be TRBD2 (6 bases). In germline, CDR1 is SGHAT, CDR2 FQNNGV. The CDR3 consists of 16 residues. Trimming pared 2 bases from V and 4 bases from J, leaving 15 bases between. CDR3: CASSLLTGTGYNEQFF. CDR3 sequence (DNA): TGTGCCAGCAGCTTACTAACCGGGACTGGATACAATGAGCAGTTCTTC.

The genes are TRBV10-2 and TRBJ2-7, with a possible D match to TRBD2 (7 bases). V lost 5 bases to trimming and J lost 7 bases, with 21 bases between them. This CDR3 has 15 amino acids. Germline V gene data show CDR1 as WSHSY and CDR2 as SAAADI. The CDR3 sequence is CASSFRGGSLEEQYF. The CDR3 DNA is TGCGCCAGCAGTTTCAGGGGCGGGAGCTTGGAGGAGCAGTACTTC.

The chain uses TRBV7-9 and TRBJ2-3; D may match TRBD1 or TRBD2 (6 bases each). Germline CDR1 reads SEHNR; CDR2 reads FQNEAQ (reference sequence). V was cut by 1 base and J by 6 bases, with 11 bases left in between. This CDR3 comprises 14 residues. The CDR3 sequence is CASSLEGGRDTQYF. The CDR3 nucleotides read TGTGCCAGCAGCTTAGAGGGGGGCCGGGATACGCAGTATTTT.

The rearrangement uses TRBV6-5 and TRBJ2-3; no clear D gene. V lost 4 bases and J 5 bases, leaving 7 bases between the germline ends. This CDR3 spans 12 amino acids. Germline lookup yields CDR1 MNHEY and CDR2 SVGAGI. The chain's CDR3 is CASSSVRDTQYF. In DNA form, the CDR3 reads TGTGCCAGCAGTTCAGTAAGAGATACGCAGTATTTT.

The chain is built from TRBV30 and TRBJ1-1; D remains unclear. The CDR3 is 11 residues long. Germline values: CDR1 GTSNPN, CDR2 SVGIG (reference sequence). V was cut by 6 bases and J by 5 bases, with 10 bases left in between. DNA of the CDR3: TGTGCCTGTCGTTTGGGGACTGAAGCTTTCTTT. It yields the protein CACRLGTEAFF.

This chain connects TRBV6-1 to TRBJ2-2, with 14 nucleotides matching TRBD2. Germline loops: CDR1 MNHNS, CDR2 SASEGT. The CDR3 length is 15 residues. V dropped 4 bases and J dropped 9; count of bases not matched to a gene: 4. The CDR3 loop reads CASSGGTSGSRELFF. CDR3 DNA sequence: TGTGCCAGCAGTGGTGGGACTAGCGGGAGCAGGGAGCTGTTTTTT.

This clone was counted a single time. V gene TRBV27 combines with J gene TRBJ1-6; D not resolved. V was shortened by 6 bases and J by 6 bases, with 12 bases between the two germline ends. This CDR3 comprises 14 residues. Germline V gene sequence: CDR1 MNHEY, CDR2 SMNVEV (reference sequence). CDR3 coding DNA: TGTGCCAGCAGCCCCACGGGTAGTAATTCACCCCTCCACTTT. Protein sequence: CASSPTGSNSPLHF.

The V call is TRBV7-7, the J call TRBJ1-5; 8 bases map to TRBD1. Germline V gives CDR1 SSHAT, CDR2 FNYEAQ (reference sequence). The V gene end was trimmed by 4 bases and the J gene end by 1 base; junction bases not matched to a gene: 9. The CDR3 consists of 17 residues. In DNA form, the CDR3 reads TGTGCCAGCAGCTCCACGGACAGGGAAGAGAGCAATCAGCCCCAGCATTTT. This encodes CASSSTDREESNQPQHF.

The CDR3 region has the DNA TGTGCCAGCAGCTCACTTGGTGAGCAGTTCTTC. Translating gives CASSSLGEQFF. The J gene is TRBJ2-1, the V gene TRBV7-2, with D uncertain. CDR1 is SGHTA, CDR2 FQGNSA, per germline. The CDR3 is 11 amino acids. V lost 4 bases and J 9 bases, leaving 7 bases between the germline ends.

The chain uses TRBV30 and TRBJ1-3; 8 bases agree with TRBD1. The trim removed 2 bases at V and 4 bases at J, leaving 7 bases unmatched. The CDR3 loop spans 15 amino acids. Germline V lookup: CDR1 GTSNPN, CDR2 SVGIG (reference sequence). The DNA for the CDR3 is TGTGCCTGGAGTCCGTCAGGGGGCGAAGGAAACACCATATATTTT. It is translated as CAWSPSGGEGNTIYF. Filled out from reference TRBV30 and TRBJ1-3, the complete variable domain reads SQTIHQWPATLVQPVGSPLSLECTVEGTSNPNLYWYRQAAGRGLQLLFYSVGIGQISSEVPQNLSASRPQDRQFILSSKKLLLSDSGFYLCAWSPSGGEGNTIYFGEGSWLTVV.

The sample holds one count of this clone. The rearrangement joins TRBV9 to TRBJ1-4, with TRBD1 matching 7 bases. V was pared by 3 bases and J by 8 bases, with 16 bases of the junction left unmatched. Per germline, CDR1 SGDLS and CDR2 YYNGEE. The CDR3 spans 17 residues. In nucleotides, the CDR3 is TGTGCCAGCAGCGGTGGGGACAGCCTACCCACCTACGAAAAACTGTTTTTT. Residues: CASSGGDSLPTYEKLFF.

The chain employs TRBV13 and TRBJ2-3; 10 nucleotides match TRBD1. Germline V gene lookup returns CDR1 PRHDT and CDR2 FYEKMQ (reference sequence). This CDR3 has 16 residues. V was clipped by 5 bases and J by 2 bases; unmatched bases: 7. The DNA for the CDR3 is TGTGCCAGCAGCCCCGGACAGGGGGGATTCACAGATACGCAGTATTTT. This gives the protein CASSPGQGGFTDTQYF. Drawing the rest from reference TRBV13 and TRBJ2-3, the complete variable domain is AAGVIQSPRHLIKEKRETATLKCYPIPRHDTVYWYQQGPGQDPQFLISFYEKMQSDKGSIPDRFSAQQFSDYHSELNMSSLELGDSALYFCASSPGQGGFTDTQYFGPGTRLTVL.

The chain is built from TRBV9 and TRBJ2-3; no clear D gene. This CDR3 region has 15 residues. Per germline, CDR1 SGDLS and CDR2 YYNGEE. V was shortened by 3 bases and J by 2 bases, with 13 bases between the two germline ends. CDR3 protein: CASSGRVRNTDTQYF. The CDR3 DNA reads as TGTGCCAGCAGCGGTCGAGTGCGGAACACAGATACGCAGTATTTT.

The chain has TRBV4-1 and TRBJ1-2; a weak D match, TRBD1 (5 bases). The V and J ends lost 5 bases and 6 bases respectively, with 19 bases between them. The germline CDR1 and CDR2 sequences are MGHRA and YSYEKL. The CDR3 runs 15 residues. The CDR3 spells CASSDLGAFKDGYTF. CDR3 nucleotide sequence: TGCGCCAGCAGCGACCTAGGGGCATTTAAGGATGGCTACACCTTC.

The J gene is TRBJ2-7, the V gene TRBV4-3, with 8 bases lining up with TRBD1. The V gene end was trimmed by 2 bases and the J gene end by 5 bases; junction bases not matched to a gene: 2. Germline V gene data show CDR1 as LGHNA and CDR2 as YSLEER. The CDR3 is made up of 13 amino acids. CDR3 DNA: TGCGCCAGCAGCCAATACAGGGGGGACGAGCAGTACTTC. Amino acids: CASSQYRGDEQYF.

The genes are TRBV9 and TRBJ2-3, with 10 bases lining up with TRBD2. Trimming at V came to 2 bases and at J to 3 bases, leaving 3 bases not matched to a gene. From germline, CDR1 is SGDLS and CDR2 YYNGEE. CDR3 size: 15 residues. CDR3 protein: CASSVSGRWTDTQYF. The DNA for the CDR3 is TGTGCCAGCAGCGTTAGCGGGAGGTGGACAGATACGCAGTATTTT.

CDR3 in amino acids: CASSFPLTSGREQYF. The CDR3 nucleotides read TGTGCCAGCAGTTTCCCCCTGACTAGCGGGAGGGAGCAGTACTTC. V usage is TRBV28 and J usage is TRBJ2-7, with TRBD2 identical over 13 bases. This CDR3 region has 15 residues. CDR1 MDHEN and CDR2 SYDVKM come from the germline V gene. J gave up 7 bases and V 3 bases, and 6 bases lay outside the gene matches.